Presented here are 9 T cell receptor beta chains from one specimen sequenced in a study of T cell responses to AZD1222 COVID-19 vaccine. The method was immunoSEQ multiplex PCR; TCRdb's version includes in-frame clones alone and lacks a portion of them. The repertoire consists of some 140,000 clones, with around 85% occurring once and the leading ten covering 5.5% to 6%. Sequencing used peripheral blood, obtained on day 0 of MenACWY control vaccination. The receptor source for this set is an adult in good health.

This clone was counted once. The chain couples TRBV15 to TRBJ2-7; a weak D match, TRBD1 (5 bases). The CDR3 runs to 13 residues. Trimming removed 3 bases at V and 4 bases at J, with 10 bases between. The germline V gene encodes CDR1 LNHNV and CDR2 YYDKDF (reference sequence). The CDR3 bases are TGTGCCACCAGCAGGAACCAGGGTTACGAGCAGTACGTC. It specifies CATSRNQGYEQYV.

The CDR3 is CASSKASAEQYF. As DNA, the CDR3 is TGCGCCAGCAGTAAGGCGTCGGCCGAGCAGTACTTC. The chain combines TRBV10-1 with TRBJ2-7; D ambiguous. The CDR3 has 12 residues. Trimming took off 5 bases at V and 6 bases at J, with 11 bases between the two ends. Germline CDR1 reads WNHNN; CDR2 reads SYGVQD (reference sequence).

The chain joins TRBV6-5 to TRBJ2-5, with 9 bases identical to TRBD1. The CDR3 length is 15 residues. The germline CDR1 and CDR2 sequences are MNHEY and SVGAGI. The V and J ends lost 6 bases and 5 bases, in that order; junction bases with no gene match: 10. CDR3 nucleotides: TGTGCCAGCAGCCTTAGACAGGGGGGTTGGGAGACCCAGTACTTC. Encoded protein: CASSLRQGGWETQYF.

There are a few counts of this clone. The V call is TRBV18, the J call TRBJ1-2; D unresolved. Germline V gene data show CDR1 as KGHSH and CDR2 as LQKENI. Trimming cost V 9 bases and J 8 bases, with 22 bases left between them. The CDR3 runs to 14 residues. CDR3 coding DNA: TGTGCCAGTTCAACCGGAAATCCTACGAGGGGCTACACCTTC. This sequence encodes CASSTGNPTRGYTF.

This clone was counted a few times. This sequence joins TRBV9 and TRBJ1-1; no definite D call. V dropped 0 bases and J dropped 4 bases, with 4 bases sitting between them. This CDR3 spans 12 amino acids. Germline values: CDR1 SGDLS, CDR2 YYNGEE. This CDR3 is CASSVGGTEAFF. CDR3 sequence (DNA): TGTGCCAGCAGCGTAGGGGGCACTGAAGCTTTCTTT.

This clone was recorded once. This chain joins TRBV7-2 and TRBJ2-7; 10 bases line up with TRBD2. V dropped 5 bases and J dropped 3; count of bases not matched to a gene: 4. This CDR3 is 14 amino acids long. The germline V gene has CDR1 SGHTA and CDR2 FQGNSA. The CDR3 region has the DNA TGTGCCAGCAGCCCGGGGACTAGCGTCTACGAGCAGTACTTC. It is translated as CASSPGTSVYEQYF.

This chain connects TRBV5-6 to TRBJ2-1; weak D call: TRBD1 (5 bases). Trimming took 0 bases from V and 14 from J, leaving 12 bases between them. The CDR3 is 12 residues long. Germline loops: CDR1 SGHDT, CDR2 YYEEEE. CDR3: CASSLGTPQEFF. The CDR3, as DNA: TGTGCCAGCAGCTTGGGCACTCCACAGGAGTTCTTC.

The chain joins TRBV3-1 (or the pseudogene TRBV3-2) to TRBJ1-1, with a weak D call TRBD1 (5 bases). The germline gives CDR1 LGHDT, CDR2 YNNKEL (reference sequence). V dropped 4 bases and J dropped 6 bases, with 6 bases sitting between them. This CDR3 is 11 amino acids long. The CDR3 here is CASSRGPEAFF. CDR3 nucleotide sequence: TGTGCCAGCAGCCGGGGACCTGAAGCTTTCTTT.

CDR3 residues: CASSPFNLFGNTEAFF. The CDR3 nucleotides read TGTGCCAGCAGCCCTTTCAATCTGTTTGGTAACACTGAAGCTTTCTTT. The chain carries TRBV5-4 and TRBJ1-1; D remains ambiguous. Trimming took off 4 bases at V and 2 bases at J, with 18 bases between the two ends. The CDR3 covers 16 residues. CDR1 and CDR2 from the germline V gene are SGHNT and YYREEE (reference sequence).